Following are 25 T cell receptor beta chains from one sample sequenced in a study of liver allograft versus peripheral blood T cells. Looking at the study overall: Comparative analysis was performed on T cell receptor repertoires from transplanted livers and from recipients' peripheral blood.

TCRdb passed the reads through MiXCR, listing each CDR3 protein once. The sample shows some 7,700 distinct CDR3 sequences, approximately 15% of them seen only once. The receptors come from a human patient who had a liver transplant. Some T cells may arise from the graft donor.

This clonotype is deemed medium-sized (0.01 to 0.1%). The chain recombines TRBV7-9 with TRBJ1-1; 7 positions match TRBD1. Germline-derived CDR1 and CDR2 are SEHNR and FQNEAQ (reference sequence). V shed 8 bases and J 0 bases; nucleotides not matched to a gene: 0. This CDR3 has 12 amino acids. Here the CDR3 DNA reads TGTGCCAGCGGACAGGTGAACACTGAAGCTTTCTTT. This gives the protein CASGQVNTEAFF.

This clonotype has a handful of counts. This chain joins TRBV5-1 and TRBJ1-2, with 8 bases that match TRBD1. Germline CDR1 is SGHRS and CDR2 is YFSETQ. CDR3 length: 16 residues. The V gene end was trimmed by 3 bases and the J gene end by 3 bases; junction bases not matched to a gene: 10. The CDR3 protein is CASSSYQGAGYYGYTF. In nucleotides, the CDR3 is TGCGCCAGCAGCTCGTACCAGGGGGCTGGGTACTATGGCTACACCTTC.

The V gene is TRBV12-3 or TRBV12-4, the J gene TRBJ2-1, with 9 bases fitting TRBD2. After removal of 5 bases from V and 16 bases from J, the junction contained 6 bases not matched to a gene. The CDR3 has 11 residues. CDR3 region: CASSGAGLAFF. Written as DNA, the CDR3 is TGTGCCAGCAGTGGGGCGGGACTAGCATTCTTC.

This chain connects TRBV19 to TRBJ2-2, with D tentatively TRBD2 (8 bases). Germline V gene data show CDR1 as LNHDA and CDR2 as SQIVND (reference sequence). V was trimmed by 5 bases and J by 6 bases, leaving 19 bases between them. This CDR3 spans 16 amino acids. The CDR3 nucleotides read TGTGCCAGTAGTCGAGCGGGACAGCGGGGGCCCGGGGAGCTGTTTTTT. Its translation: CASSRAGQRGPGELFF.

This clonotype showed up just a few times. The V call is TRBV20-1, the J call TRBJ2-5, with a weak D call TRBD1 (5 bases). Trimming removed 6 bases from V and 2 bases from J, with 16 bases in between. The CDR3 covers 14 residues. Germline V gene lookup returns CDR1 DFQATT and CDR2 SNEGSKA (reference sequence). CDR3 loop: CSAYPRTRQETQYF. Here the CDR3 DNA reads TGCAGTGCCTATCCTCGGACACGACAAGAGACCCAGTACTTC.

Relative to its sample, this clonotype is medium-sized. CDR3 nucleotide sequence: TGTGCCAGTAGCCACCCGGGCGCTGGGGCCAACGTCCTGACTTTC. Protein: CASSHPGAGANVLTF. This chain connects TRBV19 to TRBJ2-6; no reliable D call. The V end was cut by 6 bases, the J end by 2 bases, with 11 bases between. Germline loops: CDR1 LNHDA, CDR2 SQIVND (reference sequence). This CDR3 region has 15 residues.

The sample holds a few counts of this clonotype. The genes are TRBV11-1 and TRBJ1-1, with 8 bases lining up with TRBD1. Germline V gene data show CDR1 as SGHAT and CDR2 as FQDESV (reference sequence). V shed 4 bases and J 1 base; nucleotides not matched to a gene: 5. This CDR3 comprises 15 residues. CDR3 residues: CASSWQGAGNTEAFF. In DNA form, the CDR3 reads TGTGCCAGCAGCTGGCAGGGGGCAGGGAACACTGAAGCTTTCTTT.

The J gene is TRBJ2-7, the V gene TRBV12-3 or TRBV12-4; D tentatively fits TRBD1 or TRBD2 (5 bases each). Trimming shortened V by 2 bases and J by 6 bases, and 11 bases separated the two germline ends. This CDR3 comprises 13 residues. CDR3 in amino acids: CASSLRGRSEQYF. The CDR3 DNA is TGTGCCAGCAGTTTACGGGGCCGGAGCGAGCAGTACTTC.

By sample fraction, this clonotype is medium-sized (0.01 to 0.1%). The chain combines TRBV10-3 with TRBJ2-6; no firm D call. There are 14 residues in the CDR3. The germline gives CDR1 ENHRY, CDR2 SYGVKD. Trimming cost V 3 bases and J 1 base, with 4 bases left between them. This chain's CDR3 is CAISDTSGANVLTF. In nucleotides, the CDR3 is TGTGCCATCAGTGACACGTCTGGGGCCAACGTCCTGACTTTC.

To note about this clonotype: A much larger clone differs from this one at a single base, so this may be a read error. The CDR3 region is CASRSRGFPYGYNF. The DNA for the CDR3 is TGTGCCAGCAGATCGAGGGGCTTCCCCTATGGCTACAACTTC. The V and J genes are TRBV6-5 and TRBJ1-2, with a tentative D call TRBD1 (5 bases). Germline CDR1 MNHEY, CDR2 SVGAGI. This CDR3 is 14 amino acids long.

This clonotype qualifies as medium-sized. The chain has TRBV6-5 and TRBJ1-4, with TRBD1 matching over 7 bases. From germline, CDR1 is MNHEY and CDR2 SVGAGI. With V trimmed by 5 bases and J by 8 bases, 11 bases remained unmatched. The CDR3 runs 15 residues. CDR3 region: CASSDSGTASEKLFF. The DNA for the CDR3 is TGTGCCAGCAGTGATTCCGGGACAGCGAGCGAAAAACTGTTTTTT.

This clonotype was recorded at least ten times. The rearrangement uses TRBV12-3 or TRBV12-4 and TRBJ1-6, with 8 bases that match TRBD1. The CDR3 loop spans 12 amino acids. The V gene end was trimmed by 5 bases and the J gene end by 11 bases; junction bases not matched to a gene: 2. Here the CDR3 reads CASSDRGAPLHF. The CDR3 nucleotides read TGTGCCAGCAGTGACAGGGGAGCACCCCTCCACTTT.

This clonotype showed up just once. This rearrangement joins TRBV20-1 to TRBJ2-1; the D gene could be TRBD1 or TRBD2 (5 bases each). Trimming shortened V by 3 bases and J by 5 bases, and 17 bases separated the two germline ends. This CDR3 spans 15 amino acids. The germline V gene has CDR1 DFQATT and CDR2 SNEGSKA (reference sequence). The CDR3 loop is CSASGGNRRNNEQFF. For the CDR3, the DNA is TGCAGTGCTAGTGGGGGAAACAGGAGGAACAATGAGCAGTTCTTC.

This clonotype is deemed medium-sized. The chain has TRBV10-3 and TRBJ2-7; unclear D gene. The V gene lost 6 bases and the J gene lost 1 base, with 19 bases spanning the gap. The germline gives CDR1 ENHRY, CDR2 SYGVKD. The length of the CDR3 is 16 residues. The CDR3, as DNA: TGTGCCATCAGGGACCCTCAGGCCTCCGGGTCCTACGAGCAGTACTTC. Its protein is CAIRDPQASGSYEQYF.

Judged by abundance, this clonotype is medium-sized. This sequence joins TRBV7-2 and TRBJ1-4; D gene ambiguous. The CDR3 totals 13 residues. The V gene's germline CDR1 is SGHTA and CDR2 FQGNSA. The V end was cut by 5 bases, the J end by 7 bases, with 11 bases between. In DNA form, the CDR3 reads TGTGCCAGCAGCACCAGACCGATTGAAAAACTGTTTTTT. The encoded protein is CASSTRPIEKLFF.

This clonotype is labeled medium-sized. This chain connects TRBV7-9 to TRBJ1-3; D remains unclear. V lost 5 bases and J lost 4, with 12 bases in between. The length of the CDR3 is 14 residues. Germline V gives CDR1 SEHNR, CDR2 FQNEAQ (reference sequence). CDR3 loop: CASSPWTEGNTIYF. CDR3 sequence (DNA): TGTGCCAGCAGCCCCTGGACGGAAGGAAACACCATATATTTT. Combining the CDR3 with reference TRBV7-9 and TRBJ1-3 gives the whole variable domain DTGVSQNPRHKITKRGQNVTFRCDPISEHNRLYWYRQTLGQGPEFLTYFQNEAQLEKSRLLSDRFSAERPKGSFSTLEIQRTEQGDSAMYLCASSPWTEGNTIYFGEGSWLTVV.

The CDR3 sequence: CASSLRANEKLFF. In DNA form, the CDR3 reads TGTGCCAGCAGCTTAAGGGCTAATGAAAAACTGTTTTTT. The rearrangement uses TRBV7-2 and TRBJ1-4, with D hard to call. The CDR3 is 13 amino acids. V was clipped by 2 bases and J by 3 bases, with 4 bases between them. Germline-derived CDR1 and CDR2 are SGHTA and FQGNSA.

This clonotype counts as medium-sized. The chain combines TRBV19 with TRBJ1-4, with TRBD1 as a possible D gene (5 bases). Trimming removed 8 bases at V and 0 bases at J, with 10 bases between. This CDR3 comprises 14 residues. Germline assignment: CDR1 LNHDA and CDR2 SQIVND (reference sequence). For the CDR3, the DNA is TGTGCCAGTTCGGGGCCTGCAACTAATGAAAAACTGTTTTTT. As protein: CASSGPATNEKLFF.

This clonotype is categorized as medium-sized. This rearrangement joins TRBV5-4 to TRBJ1-4; weak D call: TRBD1 (5 bases). This CDR3 has 13 residues. In germline, CDR1 is SGHNT, CDR2 YYREEE (reference sequence). Trimming removed 6 bases from V and 5 bases from J, with 11 bases in between. CDR3: CASKAGLNEKLFF. CDR3 nucleotides: TGTGCCAGCAAGGCAGGGTTGAATGAAAAACTGTTTTTT.

The CDR3 spells CASTLGGGQPQHF. In DNA form, the CDR3 reads TGTGCCAGCACTCTAGGGGGGGGTCAGCCCCAGCATTTT. The chain has TRBV12-3 or TRBV12-4 and TRBJ1-5; tentative D call: TRBD1 (6 bases). Trimming cost V 7 bases and J 6 bases, with 13 bases left between them. The CDR3 has 13 residues.

Sample share makes this clonotype medium-sized. V gene TRBV12-5 combines with J gene TRBJ1-2; 10 positions agree with TRBD1. Germline V CDR1 and CDR2: LGHNT, FRNRAP. Trimming took 5 bases from V and 0 from J; bases not matched to a gene: 6. The CDR3 covers 16 residues. The CDR3 is CASGPGQGPANYGYTF. The CDR3 DNA sequence: TGTGCTAGTGGTCCGGGACAGGGGCCTGCTAACTATGGCTACACCTTC.

By sample share, this clonotype is medium-sized. The chain carries TRBV19 and TRBJ1-1; weak D call: TRBD1 (5 bases). V shed 5 bases and J shed 11 bases, with 21 bases lying between them. The germline gives CDR1 LNHDA, CDR2 SQIVND (reference sequence). The CDR3 contains 14 residues. The CDR3 loop is CASSQPRGGSSAFF. In DNA, the CDR3 is TGTGCCAGTAGTCAACCGAGGGGAGGGAGTTCGGCTTTCTTT.

This clonotype is labeled medium-sized (0.01 to 0.1%). The V and J genes are TRBV6-5 and TRBJ1-4; D remains unclear. Per germline, CDR1 MNHEY and CDR2 SVGAGI. The CDR3 is made up of 14 amino acids. With 6 bases removed from V and 8 bases from J, the gap between germline ends came to 16 bases. The DNA for the CDR3 is TGTGCCAGCAGCCGGGTTTTGGACGGGGAAAAACTGTTTTTT. Amino acids: CASSRVLDGEKLFF.

By sample share, this clonotype is medium-sized (0.01 to 0.1%). This chain uses TRBV6-1 with TRBJ1-2; D call uncertain. Deletions cut 0 bases from V and 0 bases from J, with 8 bases between. This CDR3 spans 15 amino acids. CDR1 is MNHNS, CDR2 SASEGT, per germline. The DNA of the CDR3 is TGTGCCAGCAGTGAAGCGGCCACCCCTAACTATGGCTACACCTTC. As protein: CASSEAATPNYGYTF.

V usage is TRBV6-6 and J usage is TRBJ1-1; D is uncertain. CDR1 is MNHNY and CDR2 is SVGAGI in the germline V gene (reference sequence). V was pared by 4 bases and J by 1 base, with 7 bases between. The CDR3 is 13 residues long. CDR3 coding DNA: TGTGCCAGCAGTTCCTCAAGGAACACTGAAGCTTTCTTT. Amino acids: CASSSSRNTEAFF.